These 14 T cell receptor beta chains share one sample of origin, sequenced in a study of blood T cell repertoires in COVID-19. Repertoires were generated with immunoSEQ multiplex PCR, while TCRdb's copy carries only in-frame clones and drops some. The repertoire has approximately 130,000 clones, around 88% of them found once; the top ten carry about 6%. Sequenced material: peripheral blood. Every receptor here comes from a man older than 75 with active or convalescent COVID-19.

V gene TRBV5-6 combines with J gene TRBJ2-2; 10 positions agree with TRBD1. This CDR3 region has 17 residues. J was trimmed by 5 bases and V by 0 bases; bases with no gene match: 7. In germline, CDR1 is SGHDT, CDR2 YYEEEE. The CDR3: CASSLASGTGVTGELFF. CDR3 sequence (DNA): TGTGCCAGCAGCTTGGCATCCGGGACAGGGGTAACCGGGGAGCTGTTTTTT.

The rearrangement uses TRBV7-2 and TRBJ2-4; possible D gene TRBD1, 5 bases. The ends were cut back, 4 bases at V and 0 bases at J, with 16 bases in the middle. The length of the CDR3 is 17 residues. Germline V gene lookup returns CDR1 SGHTA and CDR2 FQGNSA. The CDR3 loop reads CASSSTVNLLAKNIQYF. The CDR3 DNA is TGTGCCAGCAGCTCGACAGTTAACTTACTAGCCAAAAACATTCAGTACTTC.

This rearrangement joins TRBV6-5 to TRBJ1-1; D gene unclear. The germline V gene has CDR1 MNHEY and CDR2 SVGAGI. The CDR3 sequence is 13 residues long. V lost 4 bases and J 1 base, leaving 7 bases between the germline ends. CDR3 protein: CASSSPRNTEAFF. For the CDR3, the DNA is TGTGCCAGCAGTTCTCCGAGGAACACTGAAGCTTTCTTT.

This clone was seen just once. The rearrangement uses TRBV5-1 and TRBJ1-2; TRBD1 aligns across 8 bases. Germline V CDR1 and CDR2: SGHRS, YFSETQ. V lost 4 bases, J lost 0 bases, and 2 bases stayed unmatched. The CDR3 spans 14 residues. In DNA, the CDR3 is TGCGCCAGCAGCCCAGGGGGCCCTAACTATGGCTACACCTTC. This sequence encodes CASSPGGPNYGYTF.

The chain links TRBV18 to TRBJ1-2, with a tentative D call TRBD1 (6 bases). CDR3 length: 15 residues. CDR1 KGHSH and CDR2 LQKENI come from the germline V gene. V lost 3 bases, J lost 6 bases, and 17 bases lay in between. The CDR3 DNA reads as TGTGCCAGCTCACCTATCAAGGGGGGGCAGAATGGCTACACCTTC. The encoded protein is CASSPIKGGQNGYTF.

The chain combines TRBV2 with TRBJ1-6; 7 bases are shared with TRBD1. J gave up 7 bases and V 4 bases, and 7 bases lay outside the gene matches. CDR1 is SNHLY and CDR2 is FYNNEI in the germline V gene. The CDR3 runs to 15 residues. CDR3 DNA: TGTGCCAGCAGTGGGGCCGGGACAGTAAATTCACCCCTCCACTTT. Translating it yields CASSGAGTVNSPLHF.

This chain's CDR3 is CASSREQGSTSSGELFF. The CDR3 DNA sequence: TGCGCCAGCAGCCGAGAACAGGGGTCTACTTCGTCCGGGGAGCTGTTTTTT. The J gene is TRBJ2-2, the V gene TRBV4-1; TRBD1 matches 7 bases. The CDR3 is made up of 17 amino acids. The V gene's germline CDR1 is MGHRA and CDR2 YSYEKL. V lost 4 bases, J lost 6 bases, and 14 bases stayed unmatched.

The chain carries TRBV27 and TRBJ2-5; D possibly corresponds to TRBD2 (6 bases). The V end lost 3 bases, the J end lost 7 bases, and 18 bases lay between the germline ends. Germline CDR1 reads MNHEY; CDR2 reads SMNVEV (reference sequence). The CDR3 length is 15 residues. For the CDR3, the DNA is TGTGCCAGCAGTTTTAGCCGGGACTCCCTGTGGACCCAGTACTTC. Protein product: CASSFSRDSLWTQYF.

This clone showed up just a few times. This chain joins TRBV9 and TRBJ1-1, with D possibly being TRBD1 (5 bases). CDR1 is SGDLS, CDR2 YYNGEE, per germline. The CDR3 extends over 15 amino acids. V lost 4 bases to trimming and J lost 5 bases, with 18 bases between them. DNA of the CDR3: TGTGCCAGCAGCTCATATGGGGACTTCGGGACTGAAGCTTTCTTT. It translates to CASSSYGDFGTEAFF.

The chain recombines TRBV6-1 with TRBJ1-6; no reliable D call. This CDR3 is built from 15 residues. Per the germline V gene, CDR1 is MNHNS and CDR2 is SASEGT. The germline V and J ends were trimmed by 3 bases and 2 bases, with 8 bases remaining between them. CDR3 DNA sequence: TGTGCCAGCAGTGACGGGGTAACCTATAATTCACCCCTCCACTTT. Protein sequence: CASSDGVTYNSPLHF.

The gene calls are TRBV5-5 and TRBJ2-5; 10 bases agree with TRBD1. In germline, CDR1 is SGHKS, CDR2 YYEKEE (reference sequence). The CDR3 is 15 amino acids. The ends lost 3 bases at V and 5 bases at J; junction bases unmatched: 7. This CDR3 is CASSYDRGRGETQYF. The CDR3 nucleotides are TGTGCCAGCAGCTACGACAGGGGGCGTGGGGAGACCCAGTACTTC.

This clone has just one count. The chain is built from TRBV25-1 and TRBJ1-4, with a weak D call TRBD1 (5 bases). In germline, CDR1 is MGHDK, CDR2 SYGVNS. V lost 6 bases, J lost 8 bases, and 25 bases lay in between. The CDR3 runs 17 residues. The CDR3: CASRAGWGRTEEEKLFF. The CDR3 DNA reads TGTGCCAGCAGAGCCGGCTGGGGCAGGACCGAGGAAGAAAAACTGTTTTTT.

The chain carries TRBV5-6 and TRBJ2-2; TRBD1 is a possible D gene (5 bases). The CDR3 length is 17 residues. CDR1 and CDR2 from the germline V gene are SGHDT and YYEEEE. V was pared by 2 bases and J by 0 bases, with 14 bases between. The CDR3 region is CASSLTGPFANTGELFF. CDR3 nucleotides: TGTGCCAGCAGCTTAACAGGTCCCTTTGCGAACACCGGGGAGCTGTTTTTT.

V and J are TRBV9 and TRBJ2-7, with 7 positions matching TRBD2. This CDR3 has 14 amino acids. Germline V gene lookup returns CDR1 SGDLS and CDR2 YYNGEE. V dropped 2 bases and J dropped 0; count of bases not matched to a gene: 2. The CDR3 reads CASSVLAASYEQYF. The DNA of the CDR3 is TGTGCCAGCAGCGTCCTAGCGGCCTCCTACGAGCAGTACTTC.